The 7 T cell receptor beta chains reported below all come from one sample, sequenced in a study of blood T cells in healthy people across ages (dated by TCRdb to between 2014 and 2016). Library preparation used 5' RACE. The instrument given in TCRdb is Illumina HiSeq 2500. A second 7 to 11 cycle PCR used a sample-barcoded 5' primer and a J-beta primer mix. TCRdb reprocessing: public reads trimmed at Q25 with fastp, clones called with MiXCR, in-frame beta chains kept. Rows are unified per CDR3 protein, each entry keeping the most common DNA and genes. The sample yields roughly 730,000 distinct CDR3 sequences; about 56% were counted once. In total, the top ten clones hold about a quarter of the sample. Sequencing was done on a sample of blood. Every receptor here comes from a man aged 35 to 55 in good health.

The chain uses TRBV28 and TRBJ1-6, with a possible D match to TRBD1 (5 bases). Germline V gene sequence: CDR1 MDHEN, CDR2 SYDVKM. Trimming shortened V by 7 bases and J by 10 bases, and 14 bases separated the two germline ends. This CDR3 is 13 amino acids long. Here the CDR3 reads CASIGGRESPLHF. DNA of the CDR3: TGTGCCAGCATCGGGGGTAGGGAGTCACCCCTCCACTTT. Based on the CDR3 plus reference TRBV28 and TRBJ1-6, the full variable domain is DVKVTQSSRYLVKRTGEKVFLECVQDMDHENMFWYRQDPGLGLRLIYFSYDVKMKEKGDIPEGYSVSREKKERFSLILESASTNQTSMYLCASIGGRESPLHFGNGTRLTVT.

Note on this clonotype: This may arise from a read error, as a much more abundant clone is one base away. The chain links TRBV29-1 to TRBJ2-5, with D possibly being TRBD2 (5 bases). The length of the CDR3 is 13 residues. V gave up 3 bases and J gave up 11 bases, with 19 bases separating them. Germline assignment: CDR1 SQVTM and CDR2 ANQGSEA. CDR3 sequence (DNA): TGCAGCGTTGAGGCCGGCTTGGGTAGGGAGCAGTACTTC. This codes for CSVEAGLGREQYF. Complete variable domain (other parts from reference TRBV29-1 and TRBJ2-5): SAVISQKPSRDICQRGTSLTIQCQVDSQVTMMFWYRQQPGQSLTLIATANQGSEATYESGFVIDKFPISRPNLTFSTLTVSNMSPEDSSIYLCSVEAGLGREQYFGPGTRLLVL.

The chain uses TRBV5-8 and TRBJ1-5; the D gene is possibly TRBD1 (5 bases). Per germline, CDR1 SGHTS and CDR2 YDEGEE. Trimming pared 4 bases from V and 1 base from J, leaving 15 bases between. The CDR3 runs to 16 residues. The CDR3 DNA reads TGTGCCAGCAGCGCCGGCGGGGGTTGGAGCAATCAGCCCCAGCATTTT. Protein product: CASSAGGGWSNQPQHF.

The chain uses TRBV6-1 and TRBJ1-2; no firm D call. The CDR3 runs 15 residues. Germline CDR1 is MNHNS and CDR2 is SASEGT. V was clipped by 3 bases and J by 7 bases, with 18 bases between them. The CDR3 DNA is TGTGCCAGCAGTGATGGATTGGTAGGGTCCTGTGGCTACACCTTC. It translates to CASSDGLVGSCGYTF.

The V and J genes are TRBV29-1 and TRBJ2-4; tentatively, D is TRBD1 (5 bases). The CDR3 has 13 amino acids. Germline V lookup: CDR1 SQVTM, CDR2 ANQGSEA. Between the trimmed V and J ends, which lost 3 bases and 2 bases, there was a span of 8 bases. The CDR3 reads CSVDPGTKNIQYF. CDR3 DNA: TGCAGCGTTGACCCAGGGACCAAAAACATTCAGTACTTC.

In its sample, this clonotype was seen a few times. This chain connects TRBV6-1 to TRBJ2-3; possible D gene TRBD2, 5 bases. Trimming shortened V by 4 bases and J by 1 base, and 15 bases separated the two germline ends. The CDR3 extends over 16 amino acids. Germline V gives CDR1 MNHNS, CDR2 SASEGT. As DNA, the CDR3 is TGTGCCAGCAGTGCACACTCGGGATCGGGCACAGATACGCAGTATTTT. Its protein is CASSAHSGSGTDTQYF.

The V and J genes are TRBV28 and TRBJ1-4; a possible D gene is TRBD1 (5 bases). The CDR3 covers 16 residues. Between the trimmed V and J ends, which lost 3 bases and 12 bases, there was a span of 23 bases. Germline values: CDR1 MDHEN, CDR2 SYDVKM. The CDR3 bases are TGTGCCAGCAGTTTGCGCGGGACCTACTATGAAAAAGAACTGTTTTTT. This gives the protein CASSLRGTYYEKELFF.